These T cell receptor beta chains were read from a single sample in a study of cytomegalovirus exposure and HLA in healthy donors. Sequenced by immunoSEQ multiplex PCR; TCRdb stores in-frame clones only, minus some. The sample contains about 41,000 clones, approximately 81% of which appear only once. Sequencing was done on a sample of PBMCs. These receptors were obtained from a man aged 45 to 65 in good health and CMV-seronegative. Both conserved end residues are part of each CDR3. A D gene is named only where the DNA matches it firmly. For some rows the clone size is stated as once, few or many, or as a class when expanded; others skip it.

d_call: .
clone_size: .
v_call: TRBV19
j_call: TRBJ2-7
cdr3_aa: CASSQKQGDEQYF
cdr3_nt: TGTGCCAGTAGCCAAAAACAGGGTGACGAGCAGTACTTC

d_call: TRBD2
clone_size: .
v_call: TRBV13
j_call: TRBJ2-2
cdr3_aa: CASSIGLAGASGELFF
cdr3_nt: TGTGCCAGCAGCATCGGACTAGCGGGAGCCTCCGGGGAGCTGTTTTTT

d_call: TRBD1
clone_size: .
v_call: TRBV18
j_call: TRBJ2-7
cdr3_aa: CASSPGQGRMYEQYF
cdr3_nt: TGTGCCAGCTCACCCGGACAGGGCCGTATGTACGAGCAGTACTTC

d_call: TRBD1
clone_size: .
v_call: TRBV5-3
j_call: TRBJ1-1
cdr3_aa: CARSIRTGEKDTEAFF
cdr3_nt: TGTGCCAGAAGCATTCGGACAGGGGAAAAGGACACTGAAGCTTTCTTT

d_call: TRBD1
clone_size: .
v_call: TRBV4-1
j_call: TRBJ2-2
cdr3_aa: CASSQGLQGAGELFF
cdr3_nt: TGCGCCAGCAGCCAAGGTCTGCAGGGGGCGGGGGAGCTGTTTTTT

d_call: .
clone_size: .
v_call: TRBV9
j_call: TRBJ2-7
cdr3_aa: CASSVYQGSYEQYF
cdr3_nt: TGTGCCAGCAGCGTATATCAGGGCTCCTACGAGCAGTACTTC

d_call: TRBD1
clone_size: few
v_call: TRBV7-9
j_call: TRBJ2-3
cdr3_aa: CASSSDRGHTDTQYF
cdr3_nt: TGTGCCAGCAGCTCCGACAGGGGTCACACAGATACGCAGTATTTT

d_call: .
clone_size: .
v_call: TRBV4-1
j_call: TRBJ1-2
cdr3_aa: CASSQEEGTDGYTF
cdr3_nt: TGCGCCAGCAGCCAAGAGGAGGGGACGGATGGCTACACCTTC

d_call: TRBD2
clone_size: .
v_call: TRBV14
j_call: TRBJ2-5
cdr3_aa: CASSRSTGLAGGPGETQYF
cdr3_nt: TGTGCCAGCAGCCGCTCGACGGGACTAGCGGGAGGGCCGGGAGAGACCCAGTACTTC

d_call: .
clone_size: .
v_call: TRBV29-1
j_call: TRBJ2-7
cdr3_aa: CSVAGTSYEQYF
cdr3_nt: TGCAGCGTGGCAGGGACTTCCTACGAGCAGTACTTC

d_call: .
clone_size: .
v_call: TRBV7-5
j_call: TRBJ2-2
cdr3_aa: CARSLVFSGNPGVRTGELFF
cdr3_nt: TGTGCCAGAAGCTTAGTTTTTAGCGGAAACCCGGGAGTAAGGACCGGGGAGCTGTTTTTT

d_call: TRBD2
clone_size: .
v_call: TRBV9
j_call: TRBJ2-3
cdr3_aa: CASSEEPGLATDTQYF
cdr3_nt: TGTGCCAGCAGCGAGGAACCGGGACTAGCGACAGATACGCAGTATTTT

d_call: TRBD1
clone_size: once
v_call: TRBV6-5
j_call: TRBJ1-1
cdr3_aa: CASRRDRVSRAFF
cdr3_nt: TGTGCCAGCAGGCGGGACAGGGTCAGTAGGGCTTTCTTT

d_call: .
clone_size: .
v_call: TRBV7-3
j_call: TRBJ2-7
cdr3_aa: CASSLAGPYEQYF
cdr3_nt: TGTGCCAGCAGCTTAGCGGGACCCTACGAGCAGTACTTC

d_call: TRBD1
clone_size: .
v_call: TRBV6-5
j_call: TRBJ1-1
cdr3_aa: CASSYAGGYTEAFF
cdr3_nt: TGTGCCAGCAGTTACGCAGGGGGCTACACTGAAGCTTTCTTT